Shown below are 22 T cell receptor beta chains from a single sample sequenced in a study of long-term antiretroviral therapy in people with HIV (dated by TCRdb to between 2021 and 2024). The immunoSEQ hsTCRB v3.0 assay was used at survey level resolution for TRB variable region sequencing. TCRdb obtained this table from immuneACCESS and retained in-frame rearrangements with V and J assigned. These tables miss some clones; where compared with another copy, unresolved V genes account for less than half of the shortfall, and the remainder is unexplained. The sample table contains 15,000 to 20,000 clones; only one count was recorded for about 80% of them. The top ten constitute 7.5% to 9.5% of the sample. The source was unsorted PBMCs, collected 0.1 years after starting antiretroviral therapy. These receptors all stem from a young man with HIV.

The chain couples TRBV5-1 to TRBJ1-5; TRBD1 is a possible D gene (6 bases). Per the germline V gene, CDR1 is SGHRS and CDR2 is YFSETQ. V dropped 0 bases and J dropped 6 bases, with 10 bases sitting between them. The CDR3 extends over 14 amino acids. The CDR3 nucleotides are TGCGCCAGCAGCTTGGGGGGGCTTGCTCAGCCCCAGCATTTT. It specifies CASSLGGLAQPQHF.

This chain connects TRBV29-1 to TRBJ1-2; perhaps TRBD1 as D (6 bases). There are 13 residues in the CDR3. Trimming pared 4 bases from V and 5 bases from J, leaving 14 bases between. Per germline, CDR1 SQVTM and CDR2 ANQGSEA. As DNA, the CDR3 is TGCAGCGTTGGGACAGCGGCGGGTTATGGCTACACCTTC. As protein: CSVGTAAGYGYTF.

The chain has TRBV7-9 and TRBJ1-1; D not certain. CDR1 SEHNR and CDR2 FQNEAQ come from the germline V gene (reference sequence). The CDR3 is made up of 14 amino acids. Trimming cost V 5 bases and J 8 bases, with 18 bases left between them. CDR3 in amino acids: CASSHNEAGREAFF. The CDR3 bases are TGTGCCAGCAGCCACAATGAGGCGGGGAGAGAAGCTTTCTTT. Drawing the rest from reference TRBV7-9 and TRBJ1-1, the complete variable domain is DTGVSQNPRHKITKRGQNVTFRCDPISEHNRLYWYRQTLGQGPEFLTYFQNEAQLEKSRLLSDRFSAERPKGSFSTLEIQRTEQGDSAMYLCASSHNEAGREAFFGQGTRLTVV.

This chain joins TRBV4-3 and TRBJ2-7, with D possibly matching TRBD2 (5 bases). The V end lost 0 bases, the J end lost 2 bases, and 14 bases lay between the germline ends. The length of the CDR3 is 16 residues. The V gene's germline CDR1 is LGHNA and CDR2 YSLEER. CDR3 residues: CASSQEWAGGPYEQYF. The CDR3 nucleotides are TGCGCCAGCAGCCAAGAATGGGCAGGAGGTCCCTACGAGCAGTACTTC.

The V call is TRBV5-6, the J call TRBJ2-1; maybe TRBD1 (6 bases). V lost 0 bases, J lost 0 bases, and 10 bases lay in between. The CDR3 covers 16 residues. Germline lookup yields CDR1 SGHDT and CDR2 YYEEEE. The CDR3 bases are TGTGCCAGCAGCTTGGGGGGGCTGGGCTCCTACAATGAGCAGTTCTTC. It encodes CASSLGGLGSYNEQFF.

The V call is TRBV4-3, the J call TRBJ1-1; D call uncertain. This CDR3 is built from 14 residues. Trimming removed 1 base at V and 5 bases at J, with 11 bases between. Germline loops: CDR1 LGHNA, CDR2 YSLEER. CDR3 in amino acids: CASSQADLGTEAFF. The CDR3 coding sequence is TGCGCCAGCAGCCAAGCGGACTTGGGGACTGAAGCTTTCTTT.

The chain couples TRBV11-2 to TRBJ2-7; D may correspond to TRBD1 or TRBD2 (5 bases each). CDR3 length equals 14 residues. With 6 bases removed from V and 3 bases from J, the gap between germline ends came to 15 bases. Germline V lookup: CDR1 SGHAT, CDR2 FQNNGV. CDR3 sequence (DNA): TGTGCCAGCAGGAACTTCGGGACGGACTACGAGCAGTACTTC. Its translation: CASRNFGTDYEQYF.

The genes are TRBV10-3 and TRBJ2-3; 9 bases map to TRBD2. The CDR3 is 14 residues long. The germline gives CDR1 ENHRY, CDR2 SYGVKD. The junction had 5 bases not matched to a gene; V was cut back by 4 bases and J by 6 bases. CDR3 loop: CAISGGGAGDTQYF. In nucleotides, the CDR3 is TGTGCCATCAGTGGCGGGGGGGCTGGGGATACGCAGTATTTT.

Note on this clone: Distinct nucleotide sequences in the sample also encode this CDR3. J is TRBJ2-3 and V is TRBV6-5, with 8 bases aligning to TRBD2. J gave up 1 base and V 8 bases, and 5 bases lay outside the gene matches. CDR1 and CDR2 from the germline V gene are MNHEY and SVGAGI. The CDR3 has 14 amino acids. The CDR3 DNA reads as TGTGCCAGCCGGGGGGGCCTCGGCACAGATACGCAGTATTTT. This translates into CASRGGLGTDTQYF.

The chain employs TRBV7-2 and TRBJ1-1, with 8 bases fitting TRBD1. V lost 5 bases to trimming and J lost 6 bases; unmatched junction nucleotides: 11. Germline CDR1 and CDR2: SGHTA and FQGNSA. The CDR3 totals 15 residues. The CDR3 loop reads CASSAGGAILAEAFF. DNA for the CDR3: TGTGCCAGCAGCGCAGGGGGCGCGATCCTGGCTGAAGCTTTCTTT.

The chain couples TRBV5-4 to TRBJ1-2, with 9 bases that match TRBD1. J lost 7 bases, V lost 4 bases, and 5 bases had no gene match. Germline assignment: CDR1 SGHNT and CDR2 YYREEE (reference sequence). The CDR3 extends over 13 amino acids. The CDR3 reads CASSVRDRAGYTF. DNA for the CDR3: TGTGCCAGCAGCGTCCGGGACAGGGCTGGCTACACCTTC. Complete variable domain (other parts from reference TRBV5-4 and TRBJ1-2): ETGVTQSPTHLIKTRGQQVTLRCSSQSGHNTVSWYQQALGQGPQFIFQYYREEENGRGNFPPRFSGLQFPNYSSELNVNALELDDSALYLCASSVRDRAGYTFGSGTRLTVV.

The chain carries TRBV5-6 and TRBJ2-7; 8 bases are a match to TRBD2. Germline CDR1 reads SGHDT; CDR2 reads YYEEEE. This CDR3 spans 16 amino acids. The V segment lost 5 bases and the J segment 4 bases; nucleotides outside the gene matches: 14. CDR3 in amino acids: CASSSAGSGGIYEQYF. The CDR3 DNA reads TGTGCCAGCAGTTCGGCGGGATCGGGAGGGATATACGAGCAGTACTTC.

About this clone: Sequence at one end of the junction differs from germline and may be a read error. V usage is TRBV7-7 and J usage is TRBJ2-2; 8 bases are shared with TRBD2. Germline V lookup: CDR1 SSHAT, CDR2 FNYEAQ (reference sequence). The CDR3 is 15 residues long. The CDR3 region has the DNA TGTGCTAGCAGCCGGGCGGGGGGTAGCACCGGGGAGCTGTTTTTT. This gives the protein CASSRAGGSTGELFF.

This clone was seen a single time. The chain links TRBV7-3 to TRBJ2-1; D not resolved. Trimming removed 3 bases from V and 6 bases from J, with 6 bases in between. This CDR3 has 12 amino acids. Germline CDR1 and CDR2: SGHTA and FQGTGA. The chain's CDR3 is CASSFNGNEQFF. CDR3 nucleotides: TGTGCCAGCAGCTTCAACGGCAATGAGCAGTTCTTC.

This clone was observed a few times. The chain couples TRBV7-9 to TRBJ2-3; TRBD1 matches 8 bases. The germline V gene has CDR1 SEHNR and CDR2 FQNEAQ (reference sequence). The V and J ends lost 1 base and 1 base, in that order; junction bases with no gene match: 7. This CDR3 has 17 residues. CDR3 in DNA: TGTGCCAGCAGCTTAGAGGGACCGGGACAGGGCACAGATACGCAGTATTTT. Translating gives CASSLEGPGQGTDTQYF.

The CDR3 spells CATGQFSSGNTIYF. CDR3 DNA sequence: TGTGCCACGGGACAGTTTAGCTCTGGAAACACCATATATTTT. The chain is built from TRBV6-1 and TRBJ1-3, with 7 nucleotides matching TRBD1. In germline, CDR1 is MNHNS, CDR2 SASEGT. The CDR3 consists of 14 residues. Losses at the gene ends were 10 bases for V and 0 bases for J; bases not matched to a gene: 6.

This clone has only one observation. The V and J genes are TRBV9 and TRBJ2-2, with 7 bases identical to TRBD1. The trim removed 0 bases at V and 0 bases at J, leaving 2 bases unmatched. Germline V lookup: CDR1 SGDLS, CDR2 YYNGEE. The CDR3 extends over 16 amino acids. The CDR3 sequence: CASSVEGGPNTGELFF. The CDR3 coding sequence is TGTGCCAGCAGCGTAGAAGGGGGCCCGAACACCGGGGAGCTGTTTTTT. The whole variable domain, filled in from reference TRBV9 and TRBJ2-2, reads DSGVTQTPKHLITATGQRVTLRCSPRSGDLSVYWYQQSLDQGLQFLIQYYNGEERAKGNILERFSAQQFPDLHSELNLSSLELGDSALYFCASSVEGGPNTGELFFGEGSRLTVL.

J is TRBJ1-2 and V is TRBV29-1, with 7 bases matching TRBD1. The CDR3 runs 13 residues. Per the germline V gene, CDR1 is SQVTM and CDR2 is ANQGSEA. V lost 3 bases, J lost 7 bases, and 8 bases stayed unmatched. CDR3 sequence reads: CSVDVTGLPGYTF. The CDR3 nucleotides are TGCAGCGTTGACGTGACAGGGTTACCTGGCTACACCTTC.

The chain joins TRBV5-1 to TRBJ2-6; D call uncertain. The germline CDR1 and CDR2 sequences are SGHRS and YFSETQ. Deletions cut 2 bases from V and 0 bases from J, with 9 bases between. This CDR3 has 16 amino acids. The CDR3 region is CASSLRGGSGANVLTF. DNA for the CDR3: TGCGCCAGCAGCTTAAGAGGCGGCTCTGGGGCCAACGTCCTGACTTTC.

The chain is built from TRBV4-2 and TRBJ2-2; a possible D gene is TRBD1 (5 bases). From germline, CDR1 is LGHNA and CDR2 YNFKEQ. Trimming removed 3 bases from V and 5 bases from J, with 28 bases in between. The CDR3 length is 20 residues. CDR3 nucleotides: TGTGCCAGCAGCCATCTCACTCGGGTGGGCAGGGCGATAGGAACCGGGGAGCTGTTTTTT. This sequence encodes CASSHLTRVGRAIGTGELFF.

V gene TRBV7-3 combines with J gene TRBJ1-2; D gene ambiguous. From germline, CDR1 is SGHTA and CDR2 FQGTGA. The CDR3 length is 13 residues. V lost 5 bases and J lost 2, with 9 bases in between. CDR3 in DNA: TGTGCCAGCAGCCTCACGAACAACTATGGCTACACCTTC. Translated, it gives CASSLTNNYGYTF.

The gene calls are TRBV4-1 and TRBJ1-5, with D perhaps TRBD1 (6 bases). Trimming left V 6 bases short and J 4 bases short, with 16 bases between. The CDR3 spans 15 residues. Germline V CDR1 and CDR2: MGHRA, YSYEKL. The CDR3 region has the DNA TGCGCCAGCAGAGAAATAGAAACAGGGAATCAGCCCCAGCATTTT. Its translation: CASREIETGNQPQHF.